This T cell receptor (beta chain) was recorded in a study of blood T cell repertoires in COVID-19. Turning to the study itself: Recovery among Cohort 3 donors was established by two negative PCRs, clearance, or symptom resolution.

Per the study methods: The assay estimated nucleated cells by amplifying reference gene primers. Using immunoSEQ multiplex PCR, the repertoire was profiled, and TCRdb retains in-frame clones only, with some absent. That table is the source of V, J and clone size, and D and trimming were worked out from the DNA. The sample holds 330,000 or so clones, about 87% seen once. Participant-given clinical history determined each cohort assignment. V lost 0 bases and J 10 bases, leaving 17 bases between the germline ends. This CDR3 has 15 amino acids. Germline lookup yields CDR1 SGDLS and CDR2 YYNGEE. Source material: PBMCs or T cells enriched from blood (not recorded which). The V and J genes are TRBV9 and TRBJ2-1; the D gene is possibly TRBD2 (7 bases). The clonotype originates from a man in his forties or fifties in a cohort exposed to, infected with or recovered from COVID-19 (not recorded which). This CDR3 reads CASSVDLGRGREQFF. The CDR3 nucleotides read TGTGCCAGCAGCGTAGACCTTGGGAGGGGGAGGGAGCAGTTCTTC.